The 13 T cell receptor beta chains below come from one sample, sequenced in a study of T-cell reconstitution after alpha-beta-depleted transplantation in children (dated by TCRdb to the mid-2010s). Libraries were made using PCR. Sequenced using an Illumina HiSeq 2500. To normalize quantification of the TCRbeta repertoire, the TCR libraries were built with molecular barcoding that relied on unique molecular identifiers. Through fastp at Q25 and MiXCR, TCRdb rebuilt clones from the public reads, retaining in-frame beta chains. CDR3 protein sequences are deduplicated, and each keeps its most common genes and DNA. The sample records about 610,000 distinct CDR3 sequences, approximately 10% of which are singletons. The leading ten clones occupy about 4% of the sample. The sample was PBMCs from the stem cell graft donor, taken from the stem cell graft. Receptors were obtained from a human donor who donated a stem cell graft to a child with acute myeloid leukemia.

The chain carries TRBV27 and TRBJ2-7; TRBD2 agrees at 11 bases. Germline V lookup: CDR1 MNHEY, CDR2 SMNVEV (reference sequence). CDR3 length equals 19 residues. V was clipped by 5 bases and J by 6 bases; unmatched bases: 21. The CDR3 sequence is CASSLFGTSGAANPTEQYF. The CDR3 DNA sequence: TGTGCCAGCAGTCTTTTCGGGACTAGCGGAGCCGCGAATCCCACCGAGCAGTACTTC.

V usage is TRBV5-1 and J usage is TRBJ2-1, with TRBD2 identical over 8 bases. This CDR3 spans 16 amino acids. Germline V gives CDR1 SGHRS, CDR2 YFSETQ. J was trimmed by 5 bases and V by 5 bases; bases with no gene match: 12. CDR3 amino acids: CASRASGTRPNNEQFF. The CDR3 nucleotides are TGCGCCAGCAGGGCGTCCGGGACTAGGCCGAACAATGAGCAGTTCTTC.

This clonotype was seen only a few times. The V and J genes are TRBV20-1 and TRBJ2-4; unclear D gene. Germline lookup yields CDR1 DFQATT and CDR2 SNEGSKA (reference sequence). The CDR3 is made up of 14 amino acids. The V end was cut by 5 bases, the J end by 0 bases, with 11 bases between. The CDR3 protein is CSALTNQAKNIQYF. The CDR3 DNA reads TGCAGTGCTCTGACGAACCAAGCCAAAAACATTCAGTACTTC.

This clonotype was picked up a small number of times. The chain recombines TRBV20-1 with TRBJ2-5; TRBD1 aligns across 10 bases. The CDR3 has 14 amino acids. Trimming at V came to 2 bases and at J to 4 bases, leaving 4 bases not matched to a gene. CDR1 is DFQATT, CDR2 SNEGSKA, per germline (reference sequence). The DNA of the CDR3 is TGCAGTGCTAGATCGGGACAGGGGTTAGAGACCCAGTACTTC. Its protein product is CSARSGQGLETQYF.

This clonotype was seen many times. J is TRBJ2-3 and V is TRBV29-1; the D gene is possibly TRBD2 (5 bases). The CDR3 covers 13 residues. Germline CDR1 and CDR2: SQVTM and ANQGSEA. Trimming left V 4 bases short and J 2 bases short, with 10 bases between. This CDR3 reads CSVVPGFTDTQYF. In DNA form, the CDR3 reads TGCAGCGTTGTCCCGGGATTCACAGATACGCAGTATTTT.

The V and J genes are TRBV6-1 and TRBJ2-3; D is perhaps TRBD2 (5 bases). The germline V and J ends were trimmed by 4 bases and 0 bases, with 14 bases remaining between them. CDR1 is MNHNS, CDR2 SASEGT, per germline. The CDR3 extends over 16 amino acids. The CDR3 bases are TGTGCCAGCAGTGGCCGAGGGCGGTCTAGCACAGATACGCAGTATTTT. This translates into CASSGRGRSSTDTQYF.

This clonotype was detected many times. V and J are TRBV3-1 and TRBJ2-1; TRBD1 aligns across 7 bases. Trimming at V came to 4 bases and at J to 12 bases, leaving 15 bases not matched to a gene. The CDR3 has 15 residues. Germline V gives CDR1 LGHDT, CDR2 YNNKEL (reference sequence). The CDR3 is CASSLRGGPHFGQFF. The CDR3, as DNA: TGTGCCAGCAGCCTAAGAGGGGGCCCACATTTCGGGCAGTTCTTC.

The chain links TRBV12-3 or TRBV12-4 to TRBJ2-1; D uncertain. The CDR3 runs to 14 residues. V dropped 5 bases and J dropped 5 bases, with 13 bases sitting between them. The CDR3 coding sequence is TGTGCCAGCAGTCGCCCACTTGGCGACAATGAGCAGTTCTTC. Protein sequence: CASSRPLGDNEQFF.

This clonotype has more than one count but fewer than ten. V usage is TRBV9 and J usage is TRBJ2-2; D is uncertain. The V gene lost 0 bases and the J gene lost 5 bases, with 5 bases spanning the gap. This CDR3 has 13 amino acids. The germline V gene has CDR1 SGDLS and CDR2 YYNGEE. The CDR3 DNA sequence: TGTGCCAGCAGCGTAGTCCCAACCGGGGAGCTGTTTTTT. It specifies CASSVVPTGELFF. The full variable domain, completed using reference TRBV9 and TRBJ2-2, is DSGVTQTPKHLITATGQRVTLRCSPRSGDLSVYWYQQSLDQGLQFLIQYYNGEERAKGNILERFSAQQFPDLHSELNLSSLELGDSALYFCASSVVPTGELFFGEGSRLTVL.

This clonotype was recorded a few times. The chain employs TRBV20-1 and TRBJ1-3; D not certain. CDR3 length: 14 residues. Germline V gene lookup returns CDR1 DFQATT and CDR2 SNEGSKA (reference sequence). Trimming stripped 2 bases from V and 2 bases from J, with 10 bases between. Here the CDR3 DNA reads TGCAGTGCTAGAAATTGGGGAACTGGAAACACCATATATTTT. As protein: CSARNWGTGNTIYF.

The chain links TRBV20-1 to TRBJ2-7; no clear D. This CDR3 is 14 amino acids long. In germline, CDR1 is DFQATT, CDR2 SNEGSKA (reference sequence). Trimming shortened V by 1 base and J by 2 bases, and 12 bases separated the two germline ends. The CDR3 region is CSARVNTHPYEQYF. For the CDR3, the DNA is TGCAGTGCTAGAGTTAACACTCACCCCTACGAGCAGTACTTC.

This clonotype was counted a few times. The chain is built from TRBV29-1 and TRBJ2-1; no clear D gene. CDR1 and CDR2 from the germline V gene are SQVTM and ANQGSEA. Trimming took 4 bases from V and 0 from J, leaving 7 bases between them. The CDR3 is 13 amino acids. The CDR3 region has the DNA TGCAGCGTTGTATCGGCCTCCTACAATGAGCAGTTCTTC. Its protein product is CSVVSASYNEQFF.

This clonotype appeared a few times. The genes are TRBV4-2 and TRBJ2-1; D not certain. This CDR3 is built from 13 residues. The V gene's germline CDR1 is LGHNA and CDR2 YNFKEQ. Trimming stripped 1 base from V and 6 bases from J, with 7 bases between. CDR3 in DNA: TGTGCCAGCAGCCAAGGGACGATCAATGAGCAGTTCTTC. It encodes CASSQGTINEQFF.